This TCR beta chain was recorded in a study of cytomegalovirus exposure and HLA in healthy donors. Findings and limits, study-wide: Across donors, presence/absence analyses took sequencing depth to be roughly uniform.

A multiplex PCR was run with 60 Vbeta primers and 13 Jbeta primers. The data were produced by immunoSEQ multiplex PCR, yet TCRdb's version contains in-frame clones alone and is incomplete. The sample data list under 150,000 clones. Unrecorded immune exposure was likely among donors, who were nominally healthy when sampled. With regard to this clone: Antigen unknown.

The clonotype was recovered from a woman aged 55 to 70 in good health and CMV-seronegative. The sample taken for sequencing was PBMCs.

The CDR3 protein is CASSKGSKGNQPQHF. The DNA of the CDR3 is TGTGCCAGCAGCAAGGGGTCAAAAGGAAATCAGCCCCAGCATTTT. The chain links TRBV6-1 to TRBJ1-5, with D tentatively TRBD1 (5 bases). The CDR3 totals 15 residues. Looked up from germline, CDR1 is MNHNS and CDR2 is SASEGT. Deletions cut 6 bases from V and 4 bases from J, with 16 bases between.